A single sample is the source of the 3 T cell receptor beta chains below, sequenced in a study of shared T cell receptors in the human thymus. The data were produced by immunoSEQ multiplex PCR, yet TCRdb's version contains in-frame clones alone and is incomplete. The profile shows 640,000 or so clones, about 87% of them singletons. Another study also made use of these data, one on human thymus T cells.

The sample was thymocytes. These receptor sequences come from a boy younger than two with a congenital heart defect.

The J gene is TRBJ2-1, the V gene TRBV2; 7 nucleotides agree with TRBD1. Germline CDR1 and CDR2: SNHLY and FYNNEI. This CDR3 is 13 amino acids long. The junction had 7 bases not matched to a gene; V was cut back by 8 bases and J by 6 bases. The CDR3 DNA reads TGTGCCAGCGGTGGGCCAGGGGGCAATGAGCAGTTCTTC. Protein product: CASGGPGGNEQFF. Variable domain in full (rest from reference TRBV2 and TRBJ2-1): EPEVTQTPSHQVTQMGQEVILRCVPISNHLYFYWYRQILGQKVEFLVSFYNNEISEKSEIFDDQFSVERPDGSNFTLKIRSTKLEDSAMYFCASGGPGGNEQFFGPGTRLTVL.

The chain uses TRBV28 and TRBJ2-7, with 8 bases fitting TRBD1. Germline V CDR1 and CDR2: MDHEN, SYDVKM. V shed 5 bases and J 4 bases; nucleotides not matched to a gene: 10. The CDR3 loop spans 15 amino acids. CDR3 sequence: CASSTTRQGKYEQYF. CDR3 DNA: TGTGCCAGCAGTACCACCCGACAGGGGAAGTACGAGCAGTACTTC. The variable domain in full, with the rest retrieved from reference TRBV28 and TRBJ2-7, is DVKVTQSSRYLVKRTGEKVFLECVQDMDHENMFWYRQDPGLGLRLIYFSYDVKMKEKGDIPEGYSVSREKKERFSLILESASTNQTSMYLCASSTTRQGKYEQYFGPGTRLTVT.

The rearrangement joins TRBV21-1 to TRBJ1-1. TRBV21-1 is noted as a pseudogene. This CDR3 contains 13 residues. The CDR3 DNA reads TGTGCCAGCAGCAAAGAGAAGAGGGCTGAAGCTTTCTTT. Translating it yields CASSKEKRAEAFF.